The clone carrying this T cell receptor beta chain has only one observation. The target antigen is unknown. The data were obtained in a study of T cell responses to AZD1222 COVID-19 vaccine. Findings and limits, study-wide: Only a handful of people who got AZD1222 tested seropositive at baseline. Following two doses of AZD1222, Spike-specific TCR breadth and depth rose.

TCRdb keeps only in-frame clones here, not all; method: immunoSEQ multiplex PCR. The sample yields some 130,000 clones, around 90% seen once. The V end lost 0 bases, the J end lost 3 bases, and 12 bases lay between the germline ends. Germline V gene data show CDR1 as SQVTM and CDR2 as ANQGSEA. The CDR3 consists of 14 residues. The chain links TRBV29-1 to TRBJ2-7; D ambiguous. This clonotype was obtained from an adult in good health. The sequenced sample was peripheral blood, obtained on day 0 of MenACWY control vaccination. This CDR3 reads CSVEDQGNRYEQYF. DNA of the CDR3: TGCAGCGTTGAAGATCAAGGGAATCGCTACGAGCAGTACTTC.